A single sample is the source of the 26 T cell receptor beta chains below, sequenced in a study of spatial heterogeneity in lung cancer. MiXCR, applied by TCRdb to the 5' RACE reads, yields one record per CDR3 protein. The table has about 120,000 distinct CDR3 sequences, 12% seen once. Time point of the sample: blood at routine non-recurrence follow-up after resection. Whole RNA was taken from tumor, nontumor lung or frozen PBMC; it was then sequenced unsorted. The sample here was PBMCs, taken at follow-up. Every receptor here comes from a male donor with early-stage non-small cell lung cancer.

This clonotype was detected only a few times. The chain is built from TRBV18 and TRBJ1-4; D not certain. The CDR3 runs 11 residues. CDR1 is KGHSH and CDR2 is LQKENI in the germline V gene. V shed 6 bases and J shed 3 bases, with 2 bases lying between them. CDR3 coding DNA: TGTGCCAGCTCCGCTAATGAAAAACTGTTTTTT. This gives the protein CASSANEKLFF.

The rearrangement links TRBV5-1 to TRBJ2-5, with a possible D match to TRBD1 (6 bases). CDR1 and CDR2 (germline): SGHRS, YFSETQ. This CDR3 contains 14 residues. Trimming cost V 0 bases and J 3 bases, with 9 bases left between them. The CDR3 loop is CASSLGTGKETQYF. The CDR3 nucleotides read TGCGCCAGCAGCTTGGGAACAGGGAAAGAGACCCAGTACTTC.

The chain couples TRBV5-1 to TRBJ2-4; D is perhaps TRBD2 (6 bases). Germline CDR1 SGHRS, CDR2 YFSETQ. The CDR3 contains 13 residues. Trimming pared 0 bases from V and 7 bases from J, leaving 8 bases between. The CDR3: CASSLEGRNIQYF. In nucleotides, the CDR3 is TGCGCCAGCAGCTTGGAGGGGAGGAACATTCAGTACTTC. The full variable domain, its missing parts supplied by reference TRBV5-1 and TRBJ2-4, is KAGVTQTPRYLIKTRGQQVTLSCSPISGHRSVSWYQQTPGQGLQFLFEYFSETQRNKGNFPGRFSGRQFSNSRSEMNVSTLELGDSALYLCASSLEGRNIQYFGAGTRLSVL.

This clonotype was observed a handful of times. In DNA, the CDR3 is TGTGCCAGCAGCTTACCATTGAACACTGAAGCTTTCTTT. This encodes CASSLPLNTEAFF. J is TRBJ1-1 and V is TRBV11-3, with unresolved D. This CDR3 has 13 amino acids. CDR1 is SGHNT, CDR2 YENEEA, per germline. Trimming pared 2 bases from V and 0 bases from J, leaving 4 bases between.

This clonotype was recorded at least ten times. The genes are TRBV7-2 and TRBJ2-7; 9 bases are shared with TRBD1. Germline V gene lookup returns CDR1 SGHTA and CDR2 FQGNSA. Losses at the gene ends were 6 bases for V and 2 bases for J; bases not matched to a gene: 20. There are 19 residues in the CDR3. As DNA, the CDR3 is TGTGCCAGCAGTTACCAGCCGCCATACAGGGGGCGCTTCCCCTACGAGCAGTACTTC. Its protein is CASSYQPPYRGRFPYEQYF.

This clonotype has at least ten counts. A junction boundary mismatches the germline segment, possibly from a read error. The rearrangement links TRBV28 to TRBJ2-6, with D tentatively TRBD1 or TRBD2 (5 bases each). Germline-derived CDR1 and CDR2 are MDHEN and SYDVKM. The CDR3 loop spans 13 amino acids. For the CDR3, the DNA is TGCGGTACGAGGGGCTCTGGGGCCAACGTCCTGACTTTC. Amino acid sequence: CGTRGSGANVLTF.

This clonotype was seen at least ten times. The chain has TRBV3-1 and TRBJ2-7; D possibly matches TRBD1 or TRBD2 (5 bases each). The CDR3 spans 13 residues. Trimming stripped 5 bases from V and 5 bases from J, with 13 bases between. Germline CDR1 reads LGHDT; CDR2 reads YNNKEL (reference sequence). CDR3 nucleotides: TGTGCCAGCAGCTATGGGACCAGGGACGAGCAGTACTTC. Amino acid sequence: CASSYGTRDEQYF.

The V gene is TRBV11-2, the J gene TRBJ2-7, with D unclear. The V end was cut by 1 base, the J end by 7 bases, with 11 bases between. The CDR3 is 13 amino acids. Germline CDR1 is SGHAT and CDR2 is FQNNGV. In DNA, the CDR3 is TGTGCCAGCAGCTTAGTCCGACGTGGGGAGCAGTACTTC. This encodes CASSLVRRGEQYF.

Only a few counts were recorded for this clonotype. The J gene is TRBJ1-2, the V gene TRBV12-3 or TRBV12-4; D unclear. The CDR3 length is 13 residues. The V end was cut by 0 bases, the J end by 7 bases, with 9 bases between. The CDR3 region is CASSLAGRRGYTF. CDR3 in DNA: TGTGCCAGCAGTTTAGCGGGTCGACGTGGCTACACCTTC.

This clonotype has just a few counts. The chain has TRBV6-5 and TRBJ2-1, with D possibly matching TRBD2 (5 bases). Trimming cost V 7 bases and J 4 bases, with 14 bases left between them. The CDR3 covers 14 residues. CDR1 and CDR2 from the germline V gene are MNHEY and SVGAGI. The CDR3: CASMALGSYNEQFF. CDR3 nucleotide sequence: TGTGCCAGCATGGCACTAGGAAGTTACAATGAGCAGTTCTTC.

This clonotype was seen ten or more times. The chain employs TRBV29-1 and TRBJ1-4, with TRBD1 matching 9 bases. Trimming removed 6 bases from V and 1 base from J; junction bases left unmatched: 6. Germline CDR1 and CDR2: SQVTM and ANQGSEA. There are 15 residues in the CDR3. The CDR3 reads CSVSGQGKTNEKLFF. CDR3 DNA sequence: TGCAGCGTGTCGGGACAGGGTAAAACTAATGAAAAACTGTTTTTT.

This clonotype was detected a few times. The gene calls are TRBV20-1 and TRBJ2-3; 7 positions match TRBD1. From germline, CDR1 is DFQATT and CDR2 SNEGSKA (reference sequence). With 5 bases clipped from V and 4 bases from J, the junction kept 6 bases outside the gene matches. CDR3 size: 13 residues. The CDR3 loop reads CSAPGQISDTQYF. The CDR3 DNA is TGCAGTGCTCCGGGACAGATATCAGATACGCAGTATTTT.

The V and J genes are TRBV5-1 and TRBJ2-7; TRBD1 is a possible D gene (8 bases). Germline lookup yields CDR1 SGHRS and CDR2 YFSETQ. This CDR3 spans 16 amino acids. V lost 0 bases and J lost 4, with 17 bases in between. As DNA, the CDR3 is TGCGCCAGCAGCTTGGCACCTCTACAGGGGGGGTACGAGCAGTACTTC. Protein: CASSLAPLQGGYEQYF.

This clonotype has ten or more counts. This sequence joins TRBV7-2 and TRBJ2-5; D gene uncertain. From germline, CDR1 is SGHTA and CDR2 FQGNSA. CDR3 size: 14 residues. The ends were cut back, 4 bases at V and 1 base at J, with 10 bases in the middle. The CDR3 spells CASSSRFIQETQYF. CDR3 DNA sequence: TGTGCCAGCAGCTCCCGGTTCATCCAAGAGACCCAGTACTTC.

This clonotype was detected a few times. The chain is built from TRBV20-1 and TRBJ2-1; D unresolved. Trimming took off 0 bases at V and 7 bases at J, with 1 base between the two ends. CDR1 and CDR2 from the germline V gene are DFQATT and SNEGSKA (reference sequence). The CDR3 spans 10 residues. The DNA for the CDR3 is TGCAGTGCTAGAGATAATGAGCAGTTCTTC. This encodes CSARDNEQFF.

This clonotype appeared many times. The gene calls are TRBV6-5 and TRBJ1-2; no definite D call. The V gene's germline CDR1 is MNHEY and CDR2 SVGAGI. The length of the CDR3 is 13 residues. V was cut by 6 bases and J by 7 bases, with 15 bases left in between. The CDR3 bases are TGTGCCAGCAGATCCCTTAGGGTCCCTGGCTACACCTTC. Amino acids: CASRSLRVPGYTF.

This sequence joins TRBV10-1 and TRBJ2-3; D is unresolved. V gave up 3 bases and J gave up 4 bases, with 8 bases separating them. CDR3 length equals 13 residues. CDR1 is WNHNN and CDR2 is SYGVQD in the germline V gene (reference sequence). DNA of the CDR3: TGCGCCAGCAGTGAAAATTTGGCAGATACGCAGTATTTT. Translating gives CASSENLADTQYF.

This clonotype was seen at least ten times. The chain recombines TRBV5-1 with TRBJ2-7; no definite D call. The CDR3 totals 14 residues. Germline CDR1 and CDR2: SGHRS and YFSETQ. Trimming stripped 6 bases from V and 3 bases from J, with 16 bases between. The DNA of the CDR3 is TGCGCCAGCACTCCGACGGAACCTCGCTACGAGCAGTACTTC. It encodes CASTPTEPRYEQYF.

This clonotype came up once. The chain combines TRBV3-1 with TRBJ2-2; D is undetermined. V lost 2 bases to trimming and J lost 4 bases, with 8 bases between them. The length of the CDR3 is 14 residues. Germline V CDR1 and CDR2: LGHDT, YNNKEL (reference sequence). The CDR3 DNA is TGTGCCAGCAGCCAAATCCGGACCACCGGGGAGCTGTTTTTT. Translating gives CASSQIRTTGELFF.

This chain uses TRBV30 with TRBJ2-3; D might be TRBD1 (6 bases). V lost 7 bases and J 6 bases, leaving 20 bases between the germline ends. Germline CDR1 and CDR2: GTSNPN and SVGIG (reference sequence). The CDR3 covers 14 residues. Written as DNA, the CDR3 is TGTGCCTACCCCCTGGGGGCACTGGGGGATACGCAGTATTTT. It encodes CAYPLGALGDTQYF.

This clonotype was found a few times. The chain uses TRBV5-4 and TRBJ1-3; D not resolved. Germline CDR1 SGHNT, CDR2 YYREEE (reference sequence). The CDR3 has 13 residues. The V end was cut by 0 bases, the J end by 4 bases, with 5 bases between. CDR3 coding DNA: TGTGCCAGCAGCTTGGCGGGAGGAAACACCATATATTTT. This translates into CASSLAGGNTIYF.

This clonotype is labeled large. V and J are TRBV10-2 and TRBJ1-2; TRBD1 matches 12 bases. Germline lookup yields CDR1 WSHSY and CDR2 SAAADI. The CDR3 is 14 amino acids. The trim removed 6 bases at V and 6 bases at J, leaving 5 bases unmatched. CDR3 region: CASSTGTGGNGYTF. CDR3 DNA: TGCGCCAGCAGCACCGGGACAGGGGGCAATGGCTACACCTTC.

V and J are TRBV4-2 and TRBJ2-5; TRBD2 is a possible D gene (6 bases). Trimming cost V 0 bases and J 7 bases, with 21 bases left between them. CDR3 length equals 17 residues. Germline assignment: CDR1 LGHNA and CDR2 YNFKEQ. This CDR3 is CASSQDPAPGYGGTQYF. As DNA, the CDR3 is TGTGCCAGCAGCCAAGATCCGGCCCCGGGGTACGGGGGGACCCAGTACTTC.

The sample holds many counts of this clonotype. This chain's CDR3 is CASSLAGTVYGYTF. In nucleotides, the CDR3 is TGTGCCAGCAGCTTAGCGGGGACAGTTTATGGCTACACCTTC. V and J are TRBV7-9 and TRBJ1-2; the match to TRBD1 covers 7 bases. J was trimmed by 5 bases and V by 0 bases; bases with no gene match: 3. In germline, CDR1 is SEHNR, CDR2 FQNEAQ (reference sequence). The CDR3 loop spans 14 amino acids. Together with reference TRBV7-9 and TRBJ1-2, the CDR3 gives the full variable domain: DTGVSQNPRHKITKRGQNVTFRCDPISEHNRLYWYRQTLGQGPEFLTYFQNEAQLEKSRLLSDRFSAERPKGSFSTLEIQRTEQGDSAMYLCASSLAGTVYGYTFGSGTRLTVV.

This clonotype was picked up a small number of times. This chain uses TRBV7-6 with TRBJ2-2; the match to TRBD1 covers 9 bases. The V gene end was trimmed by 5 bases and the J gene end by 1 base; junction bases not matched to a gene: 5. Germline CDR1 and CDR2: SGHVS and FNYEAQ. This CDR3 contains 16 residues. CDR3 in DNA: TGTGCCAGCAGCGGGACAGGGACGATGAACACCGGGGAGCTGTTTTTT. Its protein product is CASSGTGTMNTGELFF.

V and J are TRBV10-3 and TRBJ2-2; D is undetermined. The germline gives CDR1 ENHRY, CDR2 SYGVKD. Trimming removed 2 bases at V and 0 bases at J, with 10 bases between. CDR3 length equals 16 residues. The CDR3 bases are TGTGCCATCAGTGAGGCACCGCCTCCGAACACCGGGGAGCTGTTTTTT. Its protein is CAISEAPPPNTGELFF.